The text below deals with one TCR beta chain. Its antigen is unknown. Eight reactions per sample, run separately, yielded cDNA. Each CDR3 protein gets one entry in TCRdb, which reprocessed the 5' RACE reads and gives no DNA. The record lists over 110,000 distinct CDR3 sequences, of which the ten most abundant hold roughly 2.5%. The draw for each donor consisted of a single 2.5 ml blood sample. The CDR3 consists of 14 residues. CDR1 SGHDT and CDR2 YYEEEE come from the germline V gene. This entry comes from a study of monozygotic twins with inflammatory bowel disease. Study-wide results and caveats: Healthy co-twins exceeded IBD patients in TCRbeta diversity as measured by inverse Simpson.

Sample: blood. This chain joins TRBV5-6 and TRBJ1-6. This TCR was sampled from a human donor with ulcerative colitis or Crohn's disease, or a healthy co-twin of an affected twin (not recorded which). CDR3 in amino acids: CASSLDRGFSPLHF.